This T cell receptor (beta chain) was recovered during a study of T cell changes during pregnancy in multiple sclerosis. This clone was recorded only once. The CDR3 loop spans 15 amino acids. The germline V gene encodes CDR1 MNHEY and CDR2 SMNVEV (reference sequence). V was clipped by 3 bases and J by 1 base, with 10 bases between them. Assay: immunoSEQ multiplex PCR; the TCRdb copy retains only in-frame clones and omits some. The table shows about 15,000 clones, with roughly 83% occurring only once. The specimen was CD8+ T cells from peripheral blood mononuclear cells, collected in the third trimester of pregnancy. The source is a female donor in good health, enrolled as a control in a pregnancy study. This chain links TRBV27 with TRBJ2-1; no definite D call. DNA of the CDR3: TGTGCCAGCAGTTTCAACGCGGATTCCTACAATGAGCAGTTCTTC. It translates to CASSFNADSYNEQFF.